Following are 2 T cell receptor beta chains from one sample sequenced in a study of CD8 T cells in Susac syndrome. With random hexamers, reverse transcription was performed on about 0.5 to 1 ug of RNA. Via MiXCR, TCRdb re-called the immunoSEQ multiplex PCR reads, giving one row per CDR3 protein. This table holds fewer than 200,000 distinct CDR3 sequences, 85% to 95% found once. Sample: CD4+ T cells from PBMCs. All receptors come from a human donor with Susac syndrome.

This chain uses TRBV5-1 with TRBJ2-7; D gene unclear. The CDR3 has 14 amino acids. Germline V CDR1 and CDR2: SGHRS, YFSETQ. Trimming removed 4 bases from V and 2 bases from J, with 13 bases in between. The CDR3 protein is CASSTGQVPYEQYF. The CDR3 DNA sequence: TGCGCCAGCAGCACCGGGCAGGTCCCCTACGAGCAGTACTTC. Based on the CDR3 plus reference TRBV5-1 and TRBJ2-7, the full variable domain is KAGVTQTPRYLIKTRGQQVTLSCSPISGHRSVSWYQQTPGQGLQFLFEYFSETQRNKGNFPGRFSGRQFSNSRSEMNVSTLELGDSALYLCASSTGQVPYEQYFGPGTRLTVT.

The rearrangement uses TRBV7-2 and TRBJ2-1; 7 nucleotides line up with TRBD2. Germline V lookup: CDR1 SGHTA, CDR2 FQGNSA. The ends lost 5 bases at V and 7 bases at J; junction bases unmatched: 8. The CDR3 has 14 residues. This CDR3 is CASSRSGTKNEQFF. DNA for the CDR3: TGTGCCAGCAGCCGCTCCGGGACTAAAAATGAGCAGTTCTTC.